These 8 T cell receptor beta chains were sequenced from one sample in a study of blood T cell repertoires in COVID-19. TCRdb keeps only in-frame clones here, not all; method: immunoSEQ multiplex PCR. The sample has around 380,000 clones, roughly 86% seen once. The sample consisted of peripheral blood. The receptors originated from a human donor with acute or convalescent COVID-19. The donor label of this sample is uncertain.

The V and J genes are TRBV5-1 and TRBJ2-1; D may be TRBD2 (5 bases). The V and J ends lost 5 bases and 0 bases respectively, with 9 bases between them. The germline gives CDR1 SGHRS, CDR2 YFSETQ. CDR3 size: 14 residues. DNA for the CDR3: TGCGCCAGCAGTGGTGCGGGCTCCTACAATGAGCAGTTCTTC. It encodes CASSGAGSYNEQFF.

The chain employs TRBV30 and TRBJ1-2; 9 bases align to TRBD1. J gave up 4 bases and V 7 bases, and 7 bases lay outside the gene matches. Germline V gives CDR1 GTSNPN, CDR2 SVGIG (reference sequence). The CDR3 covers 13 residues. CDR3 in DNA: TGTGCCTCCCCGGGACAGGGCGCCTATGGCTACACCTTC. This translates into CASPGQGAYGYTF.

The sample holds a few counts of this clone. Other DNA sequences from this sample encode an identical CDR3 as well. This chain joins TRBV12-3 or TRBV12-4 and TRBJ1-1, with D uncertain. This CDR3 spans 12 amino acids. V lost 2 bases and J 4 bases, leaving 5 bases between the germline ends. The CDR3 DNA reads as TGTGCCAGCAGTTTAAGAGGCACTGAAGCTTTCTTT. Its protein is CASSLRGTEAFF.

The CDR3 region has the DNA TGTGCCAGCAGCCTAGCTTCGAACACTGAAGCTTTCTTT. Protein: CASSLASNTEAFF. The chain recombines TRBV5-4 with TRBJ1-1; D is uncertain. Germline values: CDR1 SGHNT, CDR2 YYREEE (reference sequence). V lost 4 bases and J 1 base, leaving 8 bases between the germline ends. The CDR3 totals 13 residues. The variable domain in full, completed from reference TRBV5-4 and TRBJ1-1, reads ETGVTQSPTHLIKTRGQQVTLRCSSQSGHNTVSWYQQALGQGPQFIFQYYREEENGRGNFPPRFSGLQFPNYSSELNVNALELDDSALYLCASSLASNTEAFFGQGTRLTVV.

V is TRBV10-3 and J is TRBJ1-2, with TRBD1 identical over 7 bases. The CDR3 spans 15 residues. Trimming took 3 bases from V and 4 from J; bases not matched to a gene: 8. The germline V gene encodes CDR1 ENHRY and CDR2 SYGVKD. The DNA for the CDR3 is TGTGCCATCAGTGACGACAGGGATTTGGGCTATGGCTACACCTTC. It is translated as CAISDDRDLGYGYTF.

The chain links TRBV4-1 to TRBJ2-3; D is unresolved. CDR3 length: 15 residues. Germline V gives CDR1 MGHRA, CDR2 YSYEKL. V lost 1 base, J lost 2 bases, and 10 bases lay in between. The CDR3 DNA follows: TGCGCCAGCAGCCAAGCCCCCAGTTTCACAGATACGCAGTATTTT. The encoded protein is CASSQAPSFTDTQYF.

The V and J genes are TRBV5-1 and TRBJ1-4; D ambiguous. V lost 0 bases and J lost 6, with 6 bases in between. CDR3 length equals 13 residues. Germline V lookup: CDR1 SGHRS, CDR2 YFSETQ. CDR3 DNA sequence: TGCGCCAGCAGCTTGGAGGGAGATGAAAAACTGTTTTTT. It codes for CASSLEGDEKLFF.

V and J are TRBV20-1 and TRBJ2-1; 8 bases are a match to TRBD2. With V trimmed by 3 bases and J by 6 bases, 10 bases remained unmatched. Germline CDR1 reads DFQATT; CDR2 reads SNEGSKA (reference sequence). CDR3 length: 15 amino acids. The CDR3 is CSASGLAGLPNEQFF. CDR3 DNA sequence: TGCAGTGCTAGTGGGCTAGCGGGTCTCCCCAATGAGCAGTTCTTC.